The 16 T cell receptor beta chains given below trace back to one sample, sequenced in a study of beta chain features in type 1 diabetes. The entirety of the isolated RNA underwent reverse transcription, so expressed TCRB transcripts were sequenced. TCRdb keeps only in-frame clones here, not all; method: immunoSEQ multiplex PCR. The table shows about 150,000 clones, with 10% occurring only once. Material: naive CD4+ T cells from blood. These receptors were obtained from a man between 18 and 35 years old in good health.

A few counts support this clone. The chain carries TRBV5-5 and TRBJ2-2; D remains ambiguous. The V end lost 0 bases, the J end lost 1 base, and 4 bases lay between the germline ends. This CDR3 region has 14 residues. Germline lookup yields CDR1 SGHKS and CDR2 YYEKEE (reference sequence). The CDR3 loop is CASSLAVNTGELFF. CDR3 DNA: TGTGCCAGCAGCTTGGCGGTGAACACCGGGGAGCTGTTTTTT.

J is TRBJ2-1 and V is TRBV4-2; D possibly corresponds to TRBD2 (6 bases). The V and J ends lost 3 bases and 4 bases respectively, with 13 bases between them. The CDR3 is made up of 15 amino acids. The germline gives CDR1 LGHNA, CDR2 YNFKEQ. DNA of the CDR3: TGTGCCAGCAGCCAGACGGGACTTAATTACAATGAGCAGTTCTTC. Its translation: CASSQTGLNYNEQFF.

This clone showed up just a few times. The J gene is TRBJ2-7, the V gene TRBV18; 9 bases line up with TRBD1. Germline V gene lookup returns CDR1 KGHSH and CDR2 LQKENI. This CDR3 comprises 15 residues. After removal of 3 bases from V and 2 bases from J, the junction contained 5 bases not matched to a gene. DNA of the CDR3: TGTGCCAGCTCACCCGACAGGGGGGGAACCTACGAGCAGTACTTC. Translation gives CASSPDRGGTYEQYF.

The chain is built from TRBV10-3 and TRBJ1-6; tentative D call: TRBD1 (6 bases). The CDR3 totals 15 residues. CDR1 ENHRY and CDR2 SYGVKD come from the germline V gene. The germline V and J ends were trimmed by 3 bases and 0 bases, with 6 bases remaining between them. The CDR3 DNA reads TGTGCCATCAGTGACAGGGGCTCCTATAATTCACCCCTCCACTTT. Its protein is CAISDRGSYNSPLHF.

Concerning this clone itself: Germline is not matched at one junction end, which may reflect a read error. CDR3 in DNA: TGCGCCAGCAGTGGCCTAGCGGGACTCTACAATGAGCAGTTCTTC. Its translation is CASSGLAGLYNEQFF. J is TRBJ2-1 and V is TRBV7-9; TRBD2 agrees at 9 bases. CDR1 and CDR2 (germline): SEHNR, FQNEAQ (reference sequence). The CDR3 sequence is 15 residues long.

This clone was seen a handful of times. The chain recombines TRBV27 with TRBJ2-7; perhaps TRBD1 as D (6 bases). This CDR3 region has 12 residues. V was shortened by 8 bases and J by 5 bases, with 13 bases between the two germline ends. Germline CDR1 MNHEY, CDR2 SMNVEV (reference sequence). DNA of the CDR3: TGTGCCAGCCGCGACAGGTTTGACGAGCAGTACTTC. Its protein product is CASRDRFDEQYF.

This clone was observed a few times. This chain links TRBV7-2 with TRBJ2-2; D is unclear. The germline V gene has CDR1 SGHTA and CDR2 FQGNSA. V lost 5 bases and J 6 bases, leaving 13 bases between the germline ends. The length of the CDR3 is 14 residues. For the CDR3, the DNA is TGTGCCAGCAGCCCCCTCCGGGTCGCCGGGGAGCTGTTTTTT. Translating gives CASSPLRVAGELFF.

The chain combines TRBV28 with TRBJ2-5; D is possibly TRBD2 (6 bases). The CDR3 extends over 14 amino acids. Germline V gene data show CDR1 as MDHEN and CDR2 as SYDVKM. V was pared by 7 bases and J by 5 bases, with 17 bases between. CDR3 DNA sequence: TGTGCCAGCACCCAGTCCTTGGGGAGGGAGACCCAGTACTTC. Encoded protein: CASTQSLGRETQYF. The full variable domain, in which reference TRBV28 and TRBJ2-5 provide the parts outside the CDR3, is DVKVTQSSRYLVKRTGEKVFLECVQDMDHENMFWYRQDPGLGLRLIYFSYDVKMKEKGDIPEGYSVSREKKERFSLILESASTNQTSMYLCASTQSLGRETQYFGPGTRLLVL.

This clone has only a few counts. The V and J genes are TRBV9 and TRBJ1-2, with 8 bases that match TRBD1. Germline V CDR1 and CDR2: SGDLS, YYNGEE. V lost 4 bases and J lost 9; bases outside the gene matches: 11. This CDR3 has 14 residues. The CDR3: CASSISGTGPSYTF. DNA for the CDR3: TGTGCCAGCAGCATATCCGGGACAGGCCCTAGCTACACCTTC.

This clone was recorded once. This chain uses TRBV29-1 with TRBJ2-1; 10 nucleotides match TRBD2. Trimming took 3 bases from V and 6 from J; bases not matched to a gene: 5. The germline V gene has CDR1 SQVTM and CDR2 ANQGSEA. The CDR3 has 14 amino acids. For the CDR3, the DNA is TGCAGCGTTGAGGGGGCTAGCGGGGGCAATGAGCAGTTCTTC. It translates to CSVEGASGGNEQFF.

The chain carries TRBV18 and TRBJ1-1; 11 positions match TRBD1. The V and J ends lost 3 bases and 2 bases, in that order; junction bases with no gene match: 5. The CDR3 is 16 residues long. Per germline, CDR1 KGHSH and CDR2 LQKENI. This chain's CDR3 is CASSPDRGHFNTEAFF. DNA of the CDR3: TGTGCCAGCTCACCGGACAGGGGGCACTTTAACACTGAAGCTTTCTTT.

The chain couples TRBV28 to TRBJ2-2; 8 positions agree with TRBD1. Germline CDR1 is MDHEN and CDR2 is SYDVKM. CDR3 length: 14 amino acids. V shed 5 bases, J shed 6 bases, and the junction held 5 bases outside the gene matches. CDR3 DNA: TGTGCCAGCAGTCGACAGGGGACCCCCGGGGAGCTGTTTTTT. As protein: CASSRQGTPGELFF.

This clone came up a few times. The V gene is TRBV4-2, the J gene TRBJ1-5, with D uncertain. The CDR3 has 16 amino acids. Trimming left V 0 bases short and J 1 base short, with 10 bases between. CDR1 LGHNA and CDR2 YNFKEQ come from the germline V gene. The CDR3 region has the DNA TGTGCCAGCAGCCAAGATTATAGATCAAGCAATCAGCCCCAGCATTTT. Protein product: CASSQDYRSSNQPQHF.

The sample holds a few counts of this clone. This chain connects TRBV5-4 to TRBJ2-7, with D perhaps TRBD1 (6 bases). With 4 bases removed from V and 3 bases from J, the gap between germline ends came to 17 bases. This CDR3 is 15 amino acids long. Germline-derived CDR1 and CDR2 are SGHNT and YYREEE (reference sequence). This CDR3 reads CASSPDRWSNYEQYF. In nucleotides, the CDR3 is TGTGCCAGCAGCCCAGACAGGTGGTCGAACTACGAGCAGTACTTC. The full variable domain, rest sourced from reference TRBV5-4 and TRBJ2-7, is ETGVTQSPTHLIKTRGQQVTLRCSSQSGHNTVSWYQQALGQGPQFIFQYYREEENGRGNFPPRFSGLQFPNYSSELNVNALELDDSALYLCASSPDRWSNYEQYFGPGTRLTVT.

Written as DNA, the CDR3 is TGTGCCAGCAGTGAAGGGCCAGTCACTGAAGCTTTCTTT. It specifies CASSEGPVTEAFF. V is TRBV2 and J is TRBJ1-1; D ambiguous. With 1 base removed from V and 4 bases from J, the gap between germline ends came to 7 bases. Germline CDR1 reads SNHLY; CDR2 reads FYNNEI. The CDR3 extends over 13 amino acids.

J is TRBJ2-2 and V is TRBV7-2; 7 bases are a match to TRBD1. Germline assignment: CDR1 SGHTA and CDR2 FQGNSA. The junction had 5 bases not matched to a gene; V was cut back by 5 bases and J by 2 bases. The CDR3 is 15 residues long. The DNA for the CDR3 is TGTGCCAGCAGCCAGACAGGGATCAACACCGGGGAGCTGTTTTTT. It encodes CASSQTGINTGELFF.